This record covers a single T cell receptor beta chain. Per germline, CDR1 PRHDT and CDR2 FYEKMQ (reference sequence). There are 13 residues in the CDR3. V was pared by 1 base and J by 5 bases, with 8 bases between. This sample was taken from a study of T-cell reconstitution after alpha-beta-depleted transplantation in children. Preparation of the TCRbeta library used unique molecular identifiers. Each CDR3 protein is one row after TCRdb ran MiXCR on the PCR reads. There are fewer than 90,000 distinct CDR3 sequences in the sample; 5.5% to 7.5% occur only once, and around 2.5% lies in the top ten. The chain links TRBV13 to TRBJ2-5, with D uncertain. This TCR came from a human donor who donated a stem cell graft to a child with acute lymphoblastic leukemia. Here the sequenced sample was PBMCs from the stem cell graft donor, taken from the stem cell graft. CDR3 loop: CASSLALAETQYF. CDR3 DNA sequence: TGTGCCAGCAGCTTAGCCCTGGCGGAGACCCAGTACTTC.